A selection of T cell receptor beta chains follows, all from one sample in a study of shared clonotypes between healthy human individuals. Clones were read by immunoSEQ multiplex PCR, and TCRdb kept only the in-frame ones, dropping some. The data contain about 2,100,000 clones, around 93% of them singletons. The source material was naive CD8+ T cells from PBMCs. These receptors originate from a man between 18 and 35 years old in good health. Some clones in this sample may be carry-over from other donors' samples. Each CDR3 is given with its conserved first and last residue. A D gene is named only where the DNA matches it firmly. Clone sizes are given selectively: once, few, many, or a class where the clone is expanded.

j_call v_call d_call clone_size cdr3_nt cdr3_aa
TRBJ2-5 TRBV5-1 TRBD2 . TGCGCCAGCAGCCCTATGGCCATAGGGAGGGAAGCGACCCAGTACTTC CASSPMAIGREATQYF
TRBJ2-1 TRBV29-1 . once TGCAGCATTCTGAGGAGCGGCTCCTACAATGAGCAGTTCTTC CSILRSGSYNEQFF
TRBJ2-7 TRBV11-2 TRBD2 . TGTGCCAGCAGCTTAGTCAGCGGGAGCCCCTACGAGCAGTACTTC CASSLVSGSPYEQYF
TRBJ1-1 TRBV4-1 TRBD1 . TGCGCCAGCAGCCCAGACAGGGGTTGGTCTGAAGCTTTCTTT CASSPDRGWSEAFF
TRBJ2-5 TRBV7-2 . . TGTGCCAGCAGCCCCAGGGCGGAGACCCAGTACTTC CASSPRAETQYF
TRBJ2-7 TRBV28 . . TGTGCCAGCAGTTTCTCCCTTTCTCCGGGCGAGCAGTACTTC CASSFSLSPGEQYF
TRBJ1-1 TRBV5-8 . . TGTGCCAGCAGCCCTAGGAGGGCATTTAGAGGGGGGGCCTTGAACACTGAAGCTTTCTTT CASSPRRAFRGGALNTEAFF
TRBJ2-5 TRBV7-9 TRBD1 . TGTGCCAGCAGCCGTAGGACAGGGGTGGAAGAGACCCAGTACTTC CASSRRTGVEETQYF
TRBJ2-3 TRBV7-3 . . TGTGCCAGCAGCTTAACGGTCCCAGATACGCAGTATTTT CASSLTVPDTQYF
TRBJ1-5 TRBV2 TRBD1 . TGTGCCAGCAGTGGATCGGGACAGGAATATAGCAATCAGCCCCAGCATTTT CASSGSGQEYSNQPQHF
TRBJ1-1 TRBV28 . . TGTGCCAGCAGTTTGATGACGAACACTGAAGCTTTCTTT CASSLMTNTEAFF
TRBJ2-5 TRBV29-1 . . TGCAGCGTTGAAGGGGACCCCCGGACCCAGTACTTC CSVEGDPRTQYF
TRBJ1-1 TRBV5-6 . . TGTGCCAGCAGCCACTACTTTGGTGACACTGAAGCTTTCTTT CASSHYFGDTEAFF
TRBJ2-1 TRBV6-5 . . TGTGCCAGCAGCCTCTCGTCCGTCAATGAGCAGTTCTTC CASSLSSVNEQFF
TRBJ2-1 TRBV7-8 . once TGTGCCAGCAGCTTATTGGCCGGGCAGTCCTACAATGAGCAGTTCTTC CASSLLAGQSYNEQFF
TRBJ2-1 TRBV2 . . TGTGCCAGCAACAGGCTCCTTCCAGCACTGGGGAATGAGCAGTTCTTC CASNRLLPALGNEQFF
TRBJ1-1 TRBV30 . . TGTGCCTGGAGTGTCTGGGGGGCCACTGAAGCTTTCTTT CAWSVWGATEAFF
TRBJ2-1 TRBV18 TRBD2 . TGTGCCAGCTCACCACGCCCAGCGGGGATAGACAATGAGCAGTTCTTC CASSPRPAGIDNEQFF
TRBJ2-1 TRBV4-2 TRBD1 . TGTGCCAGCAGCCCCAGGGGGCCCAGCTCCTACAATGAGCAGTTCTTC CASSPRGPSSYNEQFF
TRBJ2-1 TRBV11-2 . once TGTGCCAGCAGTGAGATGGGGTTTGTGGATGAGCAGTTCTTC CASSEMGFVDEQFF
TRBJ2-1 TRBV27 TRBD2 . TGTGCCAGCAGTTTTCAAAGACTAGCGGGAGAGGAAAATGAGCAGTTCTTC CASSFQRLAGEENEQFF
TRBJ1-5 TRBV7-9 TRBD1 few TGTGCCAGCAGCCTGGGACAGGGCAATCAGCCCCAGCATTTT CASSLGQGNQPQHF
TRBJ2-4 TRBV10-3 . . TGTGCCATCAGTGAGTCGAAGCTCTTAATAGCCAAAAACATTCAGTACTTC CAISESKLLIAKNIQYF
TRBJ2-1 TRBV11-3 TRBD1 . TGTGCCAGCAGCTTAGCCTCCGGGACAGGGGCCTACAATGAGCAGTTCTTC CASSLASGTGAYNEQFF
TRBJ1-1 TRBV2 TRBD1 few TGTGCCAGCAGTGCCGACAGGGGCACTGAAGCTTTCTTT CASSADRGTEAFF
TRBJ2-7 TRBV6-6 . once TGTGCCAGCAGCCTCGGCGCCTACGAGCAGTACTTC CASSLGAYEQYF
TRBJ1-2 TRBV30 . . TGTGCCTGGAGTACTCACGGGGGCTACGGTAGCGGCTACACCTTC CAWSTHGGYGSGYTF
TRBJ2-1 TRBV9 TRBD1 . TGTGCCAGCAGCGTAGCTCGACAGGGTAAAAAGAGGTCCTACAATGAGCAGTTCTTC CASSVARQGKKRSYNEQFF
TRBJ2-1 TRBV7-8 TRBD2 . TGTGCCAGCAGCCAAAATAGCGGGATGACGGGGAATGAGCAGTTCTTC CASSQNSGMTGNEQFF
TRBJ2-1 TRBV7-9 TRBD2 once TGCGCCCTCGGGACTAGCGGGAGGCTTGAGCAGTTCTTC CALGTSGRLEQFF
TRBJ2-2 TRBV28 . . TGTGCCAGCAGTTTTGGGGAGACTAGTTTCACCGGGGAGCTGTTTTTT CASSFGETSFTGELFF
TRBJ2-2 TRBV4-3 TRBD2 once TGCGCCAGCAGCCAAGTGGAGAGGCTAGCGGGAGGGCCCTCCGGGGAGCTGTTTTTT CASSQVERLAGGPSGELFF
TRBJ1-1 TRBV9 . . TGTGCCAGCAGCGTGGGCCCAGGGGCCATCCTCACTGAAGCTTTCTTT CASSVGPGAILTEAFF
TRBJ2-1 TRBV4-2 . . TGTGCCAGCAGCCAAGATCCGAGAATCACCTCCTACAATGAGCAGTTCTTC CASSQDPRITSYNEQFF
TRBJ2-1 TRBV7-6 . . TGTGCCAGCAGCTCCCAACCCACAAGTGGTGAGCAGTTCTTC CASSSQPTSGEQFF